The 13 T cell receptor beta chains below were found in one sample sequenced in a study of T cell responses to AZD1222 COVID-19 vaccine. Profiling relied on immunoSEQ multiplex PCR, and the TCRdb table lists in-frame clones only, not all of them. The sample lists 95,000 to 110,000 clones, around 89% seen once, with about 19% in the top ten. The sequences come from peripheral blood, collected on day 0 of AZD1222 vaccination. The receptors come from an adult in good health.

V is TRBV13 and J is TRBJ2-7, with 8 bases identical to TRBD1. CDR1 is PRHDT, CDR2 FYEKMQ, per germline (reference sequence). Trimming removed 6 bases from V and 1 base from J; junction bases left unmatched: 8. There are 15 residues in the CDR3. The CDR3 sequence is CASSPGQGVSYEQYF. CDR3 nucleotide sequence: TGTGCCAGCAGTCCCGGACAGGGAGTATCCTACGAGCAGTACTTC.

The CDR3, as DNA: TGCAGCGTAACCGGGACCTCGAGGGACTATGGCTACACCTTC. Translation: CSVTGTSRDYGYTF. The genes are TRBV29-1 and TRBJ1-2, with D perhaps TRBD1 (5 bases). V gave up 6 bases and J gave up 3 bases, with 17 bases separating them. CDR3 length: 14 amino acids. Per the germline V gene, CDR1 is SQVTM and CDR2 is ANQGSEA.

This chain links TRBV7-8 with TRBJ2-7, with 8 nucleotides matching TRBD1. The ends lost 0 bases at V and 0 bases at J; junction bases unmatched: 10. The germline V gene has CDR1 SGHVS and CDR2 FQNEAQ. The CDR3 spans 18 residues. The CDR3 DNA follows: TGTGCCAGCAGCTTAGCCGAAGGAAACAGGGGGAGCTCCTACGAGCAGTACTTC. Translating gives CASSLAEGNRGSSYEQYF.

This clone was seen only once. The rearrangement joins TRBV7-8 to TRBJ2-4, with D tentatively TRBD2 (5 bases). The germline gives CDR1 SGHVS, CDR2 FQNEAQ. Trimming pared 1 base from V and 8 bases from J, leaving 9 bases between. This CDR3 contains 13 residues. The CDR3, as DNA: TGTGCCAGCAGCTTAGGCGAGGAGGACATTCAGTACTTC. This sequence encodes CASSLGEEDIQYF.

This clone has only a few counts. The rearrangement links TRBV5-1 to TRBJ1-1; D unclear. CDR1 is SGHRS, CDR2 YFSETQ, per germline. The CDR3 consists of 16 residues. The V end lost 5 bases, the J end lost 0 bases, and 17 bases lay between the germline ends. CDR3 in amino acids: CASSQTSSTVNTEAFF. Here the CDR3 DNA reads TGCGCCAGCAGTCAGACCTCATCGACGGTGAACACTGAAGCTTTCTTT.

The chain joins TRBV19 to TRBJ1-2; D not certain. CDR1 and CDR2 from the germline V gene are LNHDA and SQIVND (reference sequence). V dropped 3 bases and J dropped 8 bases, with 13 bases sitting between them. The CDR3 consists of 13 residues. The chain's CDR3 is CASSIGGLGGYTF. The CDR3 DNA sequence: TGTGCCAGTAGTATCGGCGGGCTGGGCGGCTACACCTTC.

The chain has TRBV19 and TRBJ1-5; D remains unclear. Trimming took off 11 bases at V and 6 bases at J, with 26 bases between the two ends. This CDR3 has 16 amino acids. Germline V gene sequence: CDR1 LNHDA, CDR2 SQIVND (reference sequence). This CDR3 reads CASEPRSGGLGQPQHF. CDR3 nucleotide sequence: TGTGCCTCAGAGCCCAGGAGCGGAGGGTTAGGTCAGCCCCAGCATTTT.

The rearrangement uses TRBV11-2 and TRBJ2-7, with 8 bases matching TRBD2. The CDR3 covers 16 residues. Germline V lookup: CDR1 SGHAT, CDR2 FQNNGV. J lost 5 bases, V lost 1 base, and 10 bases had no gene match. The CDR3, as DNA: TGTGCCAGCAGCTTAGGGCGGATAGCGGGGAGGGACGAGCAGTACTTC. Residues: CASSLGRIAGRDEQYF.

This clone appeared once. The chain employs TRBV7-9 and TRBJ1-1; D gene unclear. The germline CDR1 and CDR2 sequences are SEHNR and FQNEAQ (reference sequence). Trimming removed 6 bases at V and 1 base at J, with 6 bases between. The CDR3 has 12 amino acids. The CDR3 protein is CASSSANTEAFF. The CDR3 DNA follows: TGTGCCAGCAGTTCGGCGAACACTGAAGCTTTCTTT. The full variable domain, in which reference TRBV7-9 and TRBJ1-1 provide the parts outside the CDR3, is DTGVSQNPRHKITKRGQNVTFRCDPISEHNRLYWYRQTLGQGPEFLTYFQNEAQLEKSRLLSDRFSAERPKGSFSTLEIQRTEQGDSAMYLCASSSANTEAFFGQGTRLTVV.

In its sample, this clone was seen once. The chain joins TRBV27 to TRBJ2-7, with D possibly TRBD1 on 6 matching bases. Trimming shortened V by 3 bases and J by 1 base, and 7 bases separated the two germline ends. The CDR3 runs to 13 residues. Per germline, CDR1 MNHEY and CDR2 SMNVEV (reference sequence). The DNA of the CDR3 is TGTGCCAGCAGTTTGACAGGTTCCTACGAGCAGTACTTC. Its translation: CASSLTGSYEQYF.

The V call is TRBV7-9, the J call TRBJ2-7; tentatively, D is TRBD1 (6 bases). The ends were cut back, 3 bases at V and 2 bases at J, with 11 bases in the middle. The CDR3 is 14 amino acids. Germline V gene data show CDR1 as SEHNR and CDR2 as FQNEAQ (reference sequence). The CDR3 DNA is TGTGCCAGCAGCTTTAAACAGGGAGCCTACGAGCAGTACTTC. This sequence encodes CASSFKQGAYEQYF.

This chain links TRBV11-2 with TRBJ1-3, with TRBD1 matching over 8 bases. V lost 5 bases and J lost 8; bases outside the gene matches: 8. Germline lookup yields CDR1 SGHAT and CDR2 FQNNGV. The CDR3 is 14 residues long. The CDR3 nucleotides read TGTGCCAGCAGCCGGGACAGGCGTATAGACACCATATATTTT. Translating it yields CASSRDRRIDTIYF. Variable domain in full (rest from reference TRBV11-2 and TRBJ1-3): EAGVAQSPRYKIIEKRQSVAFWCNPISGHATLYWYQQILGQGPKLLIQFQNNGVVDDSQLPKDRFSAERLKGVDSTLKIQPAKLEDSAVYLCASSRDRRIDTIYFGEGSWLTVV.

This chain uses TRBV7-6 with TRBJ2-2; 10 positions match TRBD1. The CDR3 is 18 amino acids. The V and J ends lost 0 bases and 1 base, in that order; junction bases with no gene match: 5. In germline, CDR1 is SGHVS, CDR2 FNYEAQ. CDR3 coding DNA: TGTGCCAGCAGCTTAGCCGGGACAGGGGAGAAGAACACCGGGGAGCTGTTTTTT. Amino acid sequence: CASSLAGTGEKNTGELFF.